The 28 T cell receptor beta chains presented below share a single source sample, sequenced in a study of control samples from healthy donors and cancer patients. Repertoires were generated with immunoSEQ multiplex PCR, while TCRdb's copy carries only in-frame clones and drops some. The table shows 150,000 to 200,000 clones, with around nine tenths occurring only once. The sequencing input was blood. The receptors originated from a man aged 25 to 40 in good health.

The rearrangement joins TRBV9 to TRBJ2-7; D is undetermined. V was pared by 4 bases and J by 4 bases, with 9 bases between. Germline CDR1 and CDR2: SGDLS and YYNGEE. The CDR3 consists of 12 residues. This chain's CDR3 is CASSNRSYEQYF. In nucleotides, the CDR3 is TGTGCCAGCAGCAATAGGAGTTACGAGCAGTACTTC.

The J gene is TRBJ2-7, the V gene TRBV10-1; either TRBD1 or TRBD2 may supply D (5 bases each). Trimming pared 2 bases from V and 7 bases from J, leaving 15 bases between. Germline V gene lookup returns CDR1 WNHNN and CDR2 SYGVQD (reference sequence). This CDR3 has 14 residues. The CDR3 nucleotides read TGCGCCAGCAGTGAGCGAGGGCAGGGATCGGAGCAGTACTTC. Amino acids: CASSERGQGSEQYF.

A note on this clone: Other DNA sequences of this sample code for an identical CDR3. The V gene is TRBV30, the J gene TRBJ1-3; no definite D call. The V end lost 5 bases, the J end lost 5 bases, and 7 bases lay between the germline ends. The V gene's germline CDR1 is GTSNPN and CDR2 SVGIG (reference sequence). The CDR3 length is 11 residues. The CDR3 DNA reads as TGTGCCTGGGCCGATCGAAACACCATATATTTT. Its protein product is CAWADRNTIYF. The full variable domain, completed using reference TRBV30 and TRBJ1-3, is SQTIHQWPATLVQPVGSPLSLECTVEGTSNPNLYWYRQAAGRGLQLLFYSVGIGQISSEVPQNLSASRPQDRQFILSSKKLLLSDSGFYLCAWADRNTIYFGEGSWLTVV.

The J gene is TRBJ2-2, the V gene TRBV19; 9 bases are a match to TRBD1. CDR3 length: 16 residues. V shed 3 bases, J shed 1 base, and the junction held 3 bases outside the gene matches. CDR1 is LNHDA and CDR2 is SQIVND in the germline V gene (reference sequence). CDR3 loop: CASSIRDRENTGELFF. CDR3 bases: TGTGCCAGTAGTATTCGGGACAGGGAGAACACCGGGGAGCTGTTTTTT.

V is TRBV2 and J is TRBJ1-1, with D unresolved. Per germline, CDR1 SNHLY and CDR2 FYNNEI. The CDR3 length is 14 residues. V was clipped by 5 bases and J by 5 bases, with 15 bases between them. The CDR3 loop is CASSPPLSGTEAFF. The DNA of the CDR3 is TGTGCCAGCAGTCCCCCCCTCAGTGGAACTGAAGCTTTCTTT.

The chain joins TRBV7-8 to TRBJ1-2; tentative D call: TRBD1 (5 bases). The CDR3 has 14 amino acids. Per germline, CDR1 SGHVS and CDR2 FQNEAQ. With 10 bases removed from V and 4 bases from J, the gap between germline ends came to 19 bases. CDR3 in DNA: TGTGCCACCCACATGGGGGGTTCCGCCTATGGCTACACCTTC. Its protein product is CATHMGGSAYGYTF. The full variable domain, its missing parts supplied by reference TRBV7-8 and TRBJ1-2, is GAGVSQSPRYKVAKRGQDVALRCDPISGHVSLFWYQQALGQGPEFLTYFQNEAQLDKSGLPSDRFFAERPEGSVSTLKIQRTQQEDSAVYLCATHMGGSAYGYTFGSGTRLTVV.

This clone occurred once. This chain's CDR3 is CSASHRDEKLFF. The CDR3 coding sequence is TGCAGTGCTAGTCACAGGGATGAAAAACTGTTTTTT. V is TRBV20-1 and J is TRBJ1-4; possible D gene TRBD1, 6 bases. Trimming removed 3 bases at V and 6 bases at J, with 8 bases between. The germline V gene has CDR1 DFQATT and CDR2 SNEGSKA (reference sequence). The length of the CDR3 is 12 residues.

This chain links TRBV3-1 (or the pseudogene TRBV3-2) with TRBJ2-1; 8 nucleotides align to TRBD2. Per germline, CDR1 LGHDT and CDR2 YNNKEL (reference sequence). The CDR3 runs 13 residues. The V gene end was trimmed by 2 bases and the J gene end by 15 bases; junction bases not matched to a gene: 9. The chain's CDR3 is CASSQSPGLGLFF. For the CDR3, the DNA is TGTGCCAGCAGCCAAAGTCCGGGACTAGGACTGTTCTTC.

The chain is built from TRBV24-1 and TRBJ2-2; possibly TRBD1 for D (6 bases). V gave up 3 bases and J gave up 2 bases, with 12 bases separating them. Germline V gene sequence: CDR1 KGHDR, CDR2 SFDVKD. The CDR3 is 16 amino acids. CDR3 sequence: CATSDRGHLNTGELFF. CDR3 bases: TGTGCCACCAGTGATAGGGGACACTTAAACACCGGGGAGCTGTTTTTT.

The genes are TRBV9 and TRBJ1-2, with no clear D. V was cut by 3 bases and J by 2 bases, with 14 bases left in between. Germline V lookup: CDR1 SGDLS, CDR2 YYNGEE. The CDR3 has 15 amino acids. The CDR3 loop reads CASSDQPDMNYGYTF. The CDR3 coding sequence is TGTGCCAGCAGCGATCAGCCAGACATGAACTATGGCTACACCTTC.

The chain combines TRBV19 with TRBJ2-3; D is unclear. The CDR3 totals 20 residues. V was shortened by 9 bases and J by 7 bases, with 38 bases between the two germline ends. Germline CDR1 and CDR2: LNHDA and SQIVND (reference sequence). CDR3 region: CASKSILYNETPIDWNTQYF. The CDR3 region has the DNA TGTGCCAGCAAGAGTATCCTTTATAATGAGACACCTATAGATTGGAATACGCAGTATTTT.

CDR3 region: CASSVGSREKLFF. The DNA for the CDR3 is TGTGCCAGCAGTGTTGGGAGTAGGGAAAAACTGTTTTTT. The V gene is TRBV11-2, the J gene TRBJ1-4; D unclear. Trimming pared 6 bases from V and 8 bases from J, leaving 13 bases between. The CDR3 has 13 amino acids. Germline CDR1 and CDR2: SGHAT and FQNNGV.

The chain has TRBV11-2 and TRBJ1-3; D is perhaps TRBD1 (5 bases). The V gene's germline CDR1 is SGHAT and CDR2 FQNNGV. The ends were cut back, 0 bases at V and 0 bases at J, with 18 bases in the middle. This CDR3 has 19 residues. CDR3 residues: CASSLDAGRMMSSGNTIYF. CDR3 DNA sequence: TGTGCCAGCAGCTTAGATGCGGGACGGATGATGAGCTCTGGAAACACCATATATTTT.

V is TRBV10-3 and J is TRBJ1-6; 9 bases align to TRBD1. Per germline, CDR1 ENHRY and CDR2 SYGVKD. The CDR3 has 16 amino acids. V shed 6 bases and J 5 bases; nucleotides not matched to a gene: 8. The CDR3 sequence is CAISPGQGMNNSPLHF. The CDR3 DNA reads TGTGCCATCAGCCCGGGACAGGGAATGAATAATTCACCCCTCCACTTT.

In DNA, the CDR3 is TGTGCCAGCAGTGAATATAGCGGGAGAGGCAATGAGCAGTTCTTC. The encoded protein is CASSEYSGRGNEQFF. The rearrangement uses TRBV2 and TRBJ2-1; TRBD2 matches 9 bases. Germline values: CDR1 SNHLY, CDR2 FYNNEI. This CDR3 spans 15 amino acids. Germline trimming cut 2 bases from V and 6 bases from J; bases unmatched to any gene: 5.

The gene calls are TRBV20-1 and TRBJ1-2; 7 bases map to TRBD1. Unmatched junction bases numbered 8, after V lost 3 bases and J lost 7 bases. The CDR3 has 13 amino acids. Germline assignment: CDR1 DFQATT and CDR2 SNEGSKA (reference sequence). The chain's CDR3 is CSASSGQKFGYTF. The CDR3 DNA follows: TGCAGTGCTAGTTCGGGACAGAAATTTGGCTACACCTTC.

This chain uses TRBV6-1 with TRBJ1-3; 9 nucleotides line up with TRBD1. Germline loops: CDR1 MNHNS, CDR2 SASEGT. J was trimmed by 10 bases and V by 2 bases; bases with no gene match: 9. This CDR3 comprises 15 residues. CDR3 DNA: TGTGCCAGCAGTGAAAAGACAGGGGGTTTGAGGACCATATATTTT. Translation gives CASSEKTGGLRTIYF.

V gene TRBV5-1 combines with J gene TRBJ1-1; 8 bases are a match to TRBD1. The CDR3 is 17 amino acids. Germline assignment: CDR1 SGHRS and CDR2 YFSETQ. V dropped 4 bases and J dropped 3; count of bases not matched to a gene: 14. Here the CDR3 DNA reads TGCGCCAGCAGCCCAGGGGTCCAGGGGGCGGTTCACACTGAAGCTTTCTTT. Residues: CASSPGVQGAVHTEAFF.

The V gene is TRBV5-6, the J gene TRBJ1-2; TRBD1 matches 8 bases. The germline gives CDR1 SGHDT, CDR2 YYEEEE. Germline trimming cut 7 bases from V and 3 bases from J; bases unmatched to any gene: 11. This CDR3 has 15 residues. The CDR3 bases are TGTGCCAGCTTGAAAGACAGGGGATACGACTATGGCTACACCTTC. Its protein is CASLKDRGYDYGYTF.

This chain uses TRBV6-7 with TRBJ1-2; tentatively, D is TRBD1 (6 bases). TRBV6-7 falls under the ORF class, with uncertain function. The CDR3 loop spans 16 amino acids. V was pared by 4 bases and J by 3 bases, with 18 bases between. The CDR3: CASSLVPRGKDYGYTF. The DNA of the CDR3 is TGTGCCAGCAGTTTGGTCCCGAGGGGGAAGGACTATGGCTACACCTTC.

This clone was detected only a few times. The chain recombines TRBV5-6 with TRBJ1-3, with 7 bases lining up with TRBD1. J was trimmed by 3 bases and V by 4 bases; bases with no gene match: 7. The CDR3 is 15 amino acids. Germline assignment: CDR1 SGHDT and CDR2 YYEEEE. The CDR3 region has the DNA TGTGCCAGCAGCGTAAACAGGGGTTTTGGAAACACCATATATTTT. It codes for CASSVNRGFGNTIYF. Full variable domain (remainder filled in from reference TRBV5-6 and TRBJ1-3): DAGVTQSPTHLIKTRGQQVTLRCSPKSGHDTVSWYQQALGQGPQFIFQYYEEEERQRGNFPDRFSGHQFPNYSSELNVNALLLGDSALYLCASSVNRGFGNTIYFGEGSWLTVV.

The rearrangement links TRBV6-2 or TRBV6-3 to TRBJ1-5; 8 nucleotides line up with TRBD1. CDR1 is MNHEY and CDR2 is SVGEGT in the germline V gene. This CDR3 is 16 amino acids long. V was clipped by 6 bases and J by 4 bases; unmatched bases: 11. The CDR3 is CASSLPGTGLNQPQHF. DNA of the CDR3: TGTGCCAGCAGCCTACCCGGGACAGGACTTAATCAGCCCCAGCATTTT.

The V and J genes are TRBV6-5 and TRBJ1-6, with D possibly TRBD1 on 5 matching bases. The length of the CDR3 is 14 residues. Germline lookup yields CDR1 MNHEY and CDR2 SVGAGI. V dropped 5 bases and J dropped 9 bases, with 14 bases sitting between them. For the CDR3, the DNA is TGTGCCAGCAGTACCGGGACGGCTAGTTCACCCCTCCACTTT. Protein: CASSTGTASSPLHF.

This sequence joins TRBV29-1 and TRBJ1-2; D possibly corresponds to TRBD1 (5 bases). V gave up 3 bases and J gave up 8 bases, with 22 bases separating them. The V gene's germline CDR1 is SQVTM and CDR2 ANQGSEA. The CDR3 loop spans 15 amino acids. CDR3 coding DNA: TGCAGCGTTGAGCCAGAACGGGACCCAGCTGGAGGCTACACCTTC. This encodes CSVEPERDPAGGYTF. Full variable domain (outside the CDR3, taken from reference TRBV29-1 and TRBJ1-2): SAVISQKPSRDICQRGTSLTIQCQVDSQVTMMFWYRQQPGQSLTLIATANQGSEATYESGFVIDKFPISRPNLTFSTLTVSNMSPEDSSIYLCSVEPERDPAGGYTFGSGTRLTVV.

This sequence joins TRBV3-1 (or the pseudogene TRBV3-2) and TRBJ2-7; D possibly corresponds to TRBD2 (6 bases). Trimming stripped 3 bases from V and 6 bases from J, with 18 bases between. The CDR3 is 15 amino acids. Germline values: CDR1 LGHDT, CDR2 YNNKEL (reference sequence). CDR3: CASSHAGGRAGEQYF. The CDR3 nucleotides read TGTGCCAGCAGCCATGCCGGAGGACGAGCGGGCGAGCAGTACTTC.

The chain is built from TRBV6-5 and TRBJ2-7, with 7 bases that match TRBD1. This CDR3 contains 15 residues. In germline, CDR1 is MNHEY, CDR2 SVGAGI. The junction had 4 bases not matched to a gene; V was cut back by 0 bases and J by 2 bases. CDR3 in DNA: TGTGCCAGCAGTTACTCCCACAGGGGAACCTACGAGCAGTACTTC. Translating gives CASSYSHRGTYEQYF.

V and J are TRBV5-4 and TRBJ2-3; 7 bases match TRBD1. The V and J ends lost 0 bases and 4 bases, in that order; junction bases with no gene match: 5. The CDR3 is 15 amino acids. Germline CDR1 reads SGHNT; CDR2 reads YYREEE (reference sequence). Written as DNA, the CDR3 is TGTGCCAGCAGCTTGGATAGAGGGGGCGCAGATACGCAGTATTTT. Protein product: CASSLDRGGADTQYF.

For the CDR3, the DNA is TGTGCCAGCACCGTAGCGGGAGCTTTGACCGGGGAGCTGTTTTTT. Its translation: CASTVAGALTGELFF. The chain uses TRBV28 and TRBJ2-2, with 9 bases that match TRBD2. This CDR3 spans 15 amino acids. Germline V gene data show CDR1 as MDHEN and CDR2 as SYDVKM. V lost 7 bases, J lost 5 bases, and 8 bases stayed unmatched.